The sequence of this T cell receptor beta chain was determined in a study of blood T cell repertoires in COVID-19 (dated by TCRdb to the early 2020s). Concerning the study at large: Collaborator samples came from the United States, Italy and Spain and covered acute and convalescent phases of COVID-19. The prospective study material was composed of cDNA or gDNA derived from T cells, B-cell-depleted T cells, or PBMCs. The dataset comprised deeply sampled blood TCRbeta repertoires from subjects exposed to, actively infected with, or recovered from COVID-19. The repertoires were released in a freely available public database intended as a resource for research on the immune response to SARS-CoV-2. Samples were obtained from the ongoing ImmuneRACE study (first 160 participants) and from over 1,000 subjects provided by 6 global collaborators. Nearly every sample came with metadata listing a de-identified subject ID, COVID-19 status, age in years and sex. HLA class I and class II types, where available, came from metadata supplied by the sample provider rather than from assay-based typing.

The immunoSEQ Assay, a bias-controlled multiplex PCR, was used to amplify TCRbeta CDR3 regions from genomic DNA. The study's own analysis went as follows. Within the assay, amplification of reference gene primers was used to estimate how many nucleated cells each sample contained. To quantify the absolute abundance of each unique TCRbeta CDR3 rearrangement, sequence reads were collapsed and filtered. For each sample, productive Simpson clonality was calculated as the square root of Simpson's diversity index over productive rearrangements. TCRdb limited this immuneACCESS table to in-frame rearrangements with V and J called. A share of clones is missing; checked studies link under half to unresolved V genes, and the rest is unexplained. Clone size and the V and J calls come from that table; the DNA yielded D and trimming. For this sample the table gives 150,000 to 200,000 clones, of which 80% were detected only once. The ten largest clonotypes hold approximately 15% of the sample.

Overall study results and their limits: The quantity of clinical and demographic metadata differed by source and by participant and was supplied without curation.

At the junction V is shortened by 4 bases and J by 4 bases, with 13 bases in between. CDR1 and CDR2, per the germline V gene, are MNHEY and SVGAGI. The CDR3 numbers 15 residues from cysteine through phenylalanine. CDR3 DNA only is kept here, 45 bases in frame from base 1. Participants in the prospective study were enrolled through a virtual design, were aged about 18 to 100 years, and lived in approximately 24 United States geographic areas. To assign participants to cohorts, the prospective study relied on clinical history that participants themselves reported in a screening survey and a study questionnaire. Exposed participants had been in contact with someone with a PCR-confirmed or clinician-diagnosed COVID-19 case within 2 weeks of study entry. In the prospective study, whole blood, serum and a nasopharyngeal or oropharyngeal swab were collected from each participant by mobile phlebotomists. Prospective study participants could optionally give additional blood draws and questionnaires over a roughly 2-month period. Before DNA extraction, blood samples from the prospective study were shipped at room temperature or frozen.

Points on this clone: Its antigen has not been determined. There are no base qualities to consult, and no much larger clone falls within one base.

The V and J genes are TRBV6-5 and TRBJ2-2; TRBD2 is perhaps the D gene, given 6 matching bases. The source of this sequence is a man aged 55 to 70 who had been exposed to COVID-19. The sequencing sample was made of PBMCs or T cells enriched from blood (not recorded which). The DNA sequence is TGTGCCAGCAGTTTTGGGGGAGGCCGCACCGGGGAGCTGTTTTTT. This codes for CASSFGGGRTGELFF.